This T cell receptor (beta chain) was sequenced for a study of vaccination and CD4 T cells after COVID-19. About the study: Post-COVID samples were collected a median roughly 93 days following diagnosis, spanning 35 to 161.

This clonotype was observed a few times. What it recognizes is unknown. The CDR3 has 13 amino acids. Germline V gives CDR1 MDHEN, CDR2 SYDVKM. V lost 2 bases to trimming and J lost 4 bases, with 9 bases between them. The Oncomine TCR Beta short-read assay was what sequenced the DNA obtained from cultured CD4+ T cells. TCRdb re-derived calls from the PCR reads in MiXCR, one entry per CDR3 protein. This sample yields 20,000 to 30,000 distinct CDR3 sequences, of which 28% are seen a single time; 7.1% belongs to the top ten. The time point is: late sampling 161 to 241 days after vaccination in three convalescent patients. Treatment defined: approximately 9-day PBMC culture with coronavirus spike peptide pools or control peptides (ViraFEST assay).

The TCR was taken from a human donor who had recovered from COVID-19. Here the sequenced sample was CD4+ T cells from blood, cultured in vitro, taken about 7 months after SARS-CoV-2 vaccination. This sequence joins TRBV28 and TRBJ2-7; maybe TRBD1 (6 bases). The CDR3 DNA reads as TGTGCCAGCAGTTTAGGGGGCTTTTACGAGCAGTACTTC. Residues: CASSLGGFYEQYF.